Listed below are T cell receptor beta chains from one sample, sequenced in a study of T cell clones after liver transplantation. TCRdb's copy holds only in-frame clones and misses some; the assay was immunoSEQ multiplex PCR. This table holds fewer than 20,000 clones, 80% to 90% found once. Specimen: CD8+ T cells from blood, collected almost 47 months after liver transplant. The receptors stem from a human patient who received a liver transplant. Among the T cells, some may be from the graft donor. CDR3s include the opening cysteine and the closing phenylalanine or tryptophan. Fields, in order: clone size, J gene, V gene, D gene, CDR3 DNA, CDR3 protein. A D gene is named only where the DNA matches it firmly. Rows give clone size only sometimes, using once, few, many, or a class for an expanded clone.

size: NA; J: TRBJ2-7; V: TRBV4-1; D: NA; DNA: TGCGCCAGCAGCCAAGATCCGGCGACCTACGAGCAGTACTTC; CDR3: CASSQDPATYEQYF
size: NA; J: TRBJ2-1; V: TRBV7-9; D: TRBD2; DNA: TGTGCCAGCAGCCCTGGGACTAGCTTAACCGATGAGCAGTTCTTC; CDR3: CASSPGTSLTDEQFF
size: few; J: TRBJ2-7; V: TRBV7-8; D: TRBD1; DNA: TGTGCCAGCAGCTTCGACAGGGGGCTCCCCGAGCAGTACTTC; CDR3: CASSFDRGLPEQYF
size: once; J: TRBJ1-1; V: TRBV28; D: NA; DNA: TGTGCCAGCGAGGGGAGGATGAACACTGAAGCTTTCTTT; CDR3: CASEGRMNTEAFF
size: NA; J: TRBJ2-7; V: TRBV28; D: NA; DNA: TGTGCCAGCAGTTCTAGGGACCGCTCAGCGGGTAGCTCCTACGAGCAGTACTTC; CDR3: CASSSRDRSAGSSYEQYF
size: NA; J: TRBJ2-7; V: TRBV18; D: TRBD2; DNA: TGTGCCAGCTCACCACCGACTAGCGGGAGTAACGAGCAGTACTTC; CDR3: CASSPPTSGSNEQYF
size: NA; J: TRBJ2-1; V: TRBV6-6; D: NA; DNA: TGTGCCAGCAGTTACTCGATAGACGGAGGTGAGCAGTTCTTC; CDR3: CASSYSIDGGEQFF
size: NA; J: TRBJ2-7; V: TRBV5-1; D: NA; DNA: TGCGCCAGCAGCTTGGACTTAGAGGAGCAGTACTTC; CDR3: CASSLDLEEQYF
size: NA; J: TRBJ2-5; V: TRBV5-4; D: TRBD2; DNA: TGTGCCAGCAGCCCTGGACTAGCGGGAGGTATAGAGACCCAGTACTTC; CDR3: CASSPGLAGGIETQYF
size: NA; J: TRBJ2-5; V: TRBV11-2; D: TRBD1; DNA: TGTGCCAGCAGCCACCCGACAGGGCCCCAAGAGACCCAGTACTTC; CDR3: CASSHPTGPQETQYF
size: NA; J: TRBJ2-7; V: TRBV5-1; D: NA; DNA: TGCGCCAGCAGCTTGGGATGGGTTTCCGAGCAGTACTTC; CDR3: CASSLGWVSEQYF
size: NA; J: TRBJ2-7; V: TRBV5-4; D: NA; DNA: TGTGCCAGCAGCTTATCGGACGAGCAGTACTTC; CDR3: CASSLSDEQYF
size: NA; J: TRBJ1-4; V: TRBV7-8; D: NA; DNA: TGTGCCAGCAGCTTAGGGGGGCGGGGGATCAATGAAAAACTGTTTTTT; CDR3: CASSLGGRGINEKLFF
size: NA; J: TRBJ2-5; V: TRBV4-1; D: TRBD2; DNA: TGCGCCAGCAGCCAAACCATCCCTAGCGGTACAGAGACCCAGTACTTC; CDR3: CASSQTIPSGTETQYF
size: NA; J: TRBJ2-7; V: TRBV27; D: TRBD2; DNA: TGTGCCAGCAGTTTCCAGCGGGAGGTTCCCTACGAGCAGTACTTC; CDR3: CASSFQREVPYEQYF
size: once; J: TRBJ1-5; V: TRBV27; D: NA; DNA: TGTGCCAGCAGTTTAGACAGGACCTCGAGAAATCAGCCCCAGCATTTT; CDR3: CASSLDRTSRNQPQHF
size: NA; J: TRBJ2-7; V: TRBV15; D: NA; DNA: TGTGCCACCAGCAGACAAAACGTCGAGCAGTACTTC; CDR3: CATSRQNVEQYF
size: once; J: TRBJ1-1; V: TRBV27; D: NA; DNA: TGTGCCAGCAGTTTATATCAGGGGATGAACACTGAAGCTTTCTTT; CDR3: CASSLYQGMNTEAFF
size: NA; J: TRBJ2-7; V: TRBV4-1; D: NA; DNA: TGCGCCAGCAGCCAAGACTCCGCCTACGAGCAGTACTTC; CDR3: CASSQDSAYEQYF
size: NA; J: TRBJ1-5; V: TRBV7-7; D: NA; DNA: TGTGCCAGCAGCCCTACCAAAGCTGGGAATCAGCCCCAGCATTTT; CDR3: CASSPTKAGNQPQHF
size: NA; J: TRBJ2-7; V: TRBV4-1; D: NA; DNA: TGCGCCAGCAGCCATTTGAATTCCTACGAGCAGTACTTC; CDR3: CASSHLNSYEQYF
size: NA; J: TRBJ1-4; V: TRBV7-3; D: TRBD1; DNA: TGTGCCAGCAGCTGGGGACAGGGCCCTCTGAGTGGTGAAAAACTGTTTTTT; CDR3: CASSWGQGPLSGEKLFF
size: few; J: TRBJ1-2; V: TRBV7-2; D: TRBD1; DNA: TGTGCCAGCACCACAGGGGGCAACTATGGCTACACCTTC; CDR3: CASTTGGNYGYTF
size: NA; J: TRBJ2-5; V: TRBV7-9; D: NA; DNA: TGTGCCAGCAGCCGGACCGGGAACATCCAAGAGACCCAGTACTTC; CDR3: CASSRTGNIQETQYF
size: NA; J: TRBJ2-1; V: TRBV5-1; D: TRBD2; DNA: TGCGCCAGCAGGGATCGGACTAGCCCATCCTCCTACAATGAGCAGTTCTTC; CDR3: CASRDRTSPSSYNEQFF
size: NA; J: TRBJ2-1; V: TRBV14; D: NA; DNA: TGTGCCAGCAGCCCAATCTCGGACAGATATGAGCAGTTCTTC; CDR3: CASSPISDRYEQFF
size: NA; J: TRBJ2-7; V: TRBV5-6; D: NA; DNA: TGTGCCAGCAGCTTGTACGCCACCTACGAGCAGTACTTC; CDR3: CASSLYATYEQYF
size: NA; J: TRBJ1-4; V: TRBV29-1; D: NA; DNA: TGCAGCGTTGGGGGGGACTTTTCCCACCCAACTAATGAAAAACTGTTTTTT; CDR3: CSVGGDFSHPTNEKLFF
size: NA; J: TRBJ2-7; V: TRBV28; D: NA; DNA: TGTGCCAGCAGTTGGCGGGCGTCCTACGAGCAGTACTTC; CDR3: CASSWRASYEQYF
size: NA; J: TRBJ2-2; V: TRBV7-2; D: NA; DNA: TGTGCCAGCAGCCTTTCTACCGGGGAGCTGTTTTTT; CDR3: CASSLSTGELFF
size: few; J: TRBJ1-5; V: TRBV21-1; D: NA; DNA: TGTGCCAGCAGCTTATGGACAGGATCGACGAGCAATCAGCCCCAGCATTTT; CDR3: CASSLWTGSTSNQPQHF
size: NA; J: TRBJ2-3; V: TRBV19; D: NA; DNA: TGTGCCAGTAGTAGCAGCCCTAGCACAGATACGCAGTATTTT; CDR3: CASSSSPSTDTQYF
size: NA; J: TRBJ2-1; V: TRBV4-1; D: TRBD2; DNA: TGCGCCAGCAGCCAAGTCGGGCAGGGACTAGCGGGAACAAGGGAGCAGTTCTTC; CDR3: CASSQVGQGLAGTREQFF
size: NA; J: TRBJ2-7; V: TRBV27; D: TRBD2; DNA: TGTGCCAGCAGTTCGACCGGGAGGGCCTTTCACGAGCAGTACTTC; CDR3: CASSSTGRAFHEQYF
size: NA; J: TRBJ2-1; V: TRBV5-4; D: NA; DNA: TGTGCCAGCAGCTTCCACTCCAATGAGCAGTTCTTC; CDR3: CASSFHSNEQFF
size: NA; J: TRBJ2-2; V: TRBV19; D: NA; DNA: TGTGCCAGTAGTATGGACCCCCCGACCGGGGAGCTGTTTTTT; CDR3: CASSMDPPTGELFF
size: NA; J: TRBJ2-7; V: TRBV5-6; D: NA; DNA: TGTGCCAGCAGCTTGGGCGTCGCCTACGAGCAGTACTTC; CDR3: CASSLGVAYEQYF
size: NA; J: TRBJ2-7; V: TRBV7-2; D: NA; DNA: TGTGCCAGCAGCTTAGCTCTGCATGCCGAGCAGTACTTC; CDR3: CASSLALHAEQYF
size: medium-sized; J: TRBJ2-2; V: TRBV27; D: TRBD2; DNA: TGTGCCAGCAGCGCTAGCGGGAGCGCCGGGGAGCTGTTTTTT; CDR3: CASSASGSAGELFF
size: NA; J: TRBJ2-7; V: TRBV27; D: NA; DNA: TGTGCCAGCAGTTTATTAAGTCGGACAGTGTCCCACGAGCAGTACTTC; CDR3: CASSLLSRTVSHEQYF
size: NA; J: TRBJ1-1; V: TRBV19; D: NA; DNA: TGTGCCAGTAGTATCACAGGGAACACTGAAGCTTTCTTT; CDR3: CASSITGNTEAFF
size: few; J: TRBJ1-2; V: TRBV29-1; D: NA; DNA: TGCAGCGTAAACCCGACAGGCCTCTTC; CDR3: CSVNPTGLF
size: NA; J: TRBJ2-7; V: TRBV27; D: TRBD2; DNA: TGTGCCAGCAGTCCCGGACTAGCGGGCACCTACGAGCAGTACTTC; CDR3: CASSPGLAGTYEQYF
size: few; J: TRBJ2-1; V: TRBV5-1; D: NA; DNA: TGCGCCAGCAGCTTGTCAGACTCCTACAATGAGCAGTTCTTC; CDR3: CASSLSDSYNEQFF
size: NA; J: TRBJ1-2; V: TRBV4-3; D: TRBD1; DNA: TGCGCCAGCAGCCCCAGGGGGGGGGCAGTTGGCTACACCTTC; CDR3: CASSPRGGAVGYTF
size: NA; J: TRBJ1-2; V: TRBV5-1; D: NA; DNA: TGCGCCAGCAGCTTGGGCCCTAACTATGGCTACACCTTC; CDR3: CASSLGPNYGYTF
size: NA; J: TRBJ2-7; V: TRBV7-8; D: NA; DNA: TGTGCCAGCAGCTTAGACGGGATCTACTACGAGCAGTACTTC; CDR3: CASSLDGIYYEQYF
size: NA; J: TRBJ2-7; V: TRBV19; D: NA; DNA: TGTGCCAGTAGCAGGGGCGGAGGGAACTACGAGCAGTACTTC; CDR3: CASSRGGGNYEQYF
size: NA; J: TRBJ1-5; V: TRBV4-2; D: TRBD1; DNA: TGTGCCAGCAGCCAGACTCCAGGGGGAGGCCAGCCCCAGCATTTT; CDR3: CASSQTPGGGQPQHF